The clone carrying this TCR beta chain was picked up a small number of times. The antigen is unknown. TCRdb's table, derived via immunoSEQ multiplex PCR, lists solely in-frame clones and lacks some. The sample has about 10,000 clones; more than 70% are singletons. This sample was included in a study of immune evolution from preneoplasia to lung adenocarcinoma. Findings and limits, study-wide: Normal lung had the highest top T cell clone frequencies.

The V end lost 1 base, the J end lost 8 bases, and 14 bases lay between the germline ends. Germline CDR1 and CDR2: SGHVS and FQNEAQ. CDR3 length: 14 residues. This clonotype originated in a person between 65 and 79 years old with lung adenocarcinoma. Some clones in this sample may be carry-over from other donors' samples. Sequenced material: FFPE minimally invasive lung adenocarcinoma tissue. The rearrangement joins TRBV7-8 to TRBJ1-2; D gene ambiguous. Here the CDR3 DNA reads TGTGCCAGCAGCTTAGGTCTTAGGGAGGGCGGCTACACCTTC. Translating it yields CASSLGLREGGYTF.